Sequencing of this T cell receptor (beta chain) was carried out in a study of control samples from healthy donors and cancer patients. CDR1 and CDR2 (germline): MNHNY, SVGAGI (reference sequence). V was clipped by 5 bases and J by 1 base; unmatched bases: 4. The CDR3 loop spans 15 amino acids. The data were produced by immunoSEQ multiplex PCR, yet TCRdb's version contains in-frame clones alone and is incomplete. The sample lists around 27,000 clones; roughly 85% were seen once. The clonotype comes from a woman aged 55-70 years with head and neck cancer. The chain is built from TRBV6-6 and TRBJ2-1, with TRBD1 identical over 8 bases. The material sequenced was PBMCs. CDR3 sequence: CASSDRTGSYNEQFF. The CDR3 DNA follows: TGTGCCAGCAGTGACAGGACAGGGTCCTACAATGAGCAGTTCTTC.